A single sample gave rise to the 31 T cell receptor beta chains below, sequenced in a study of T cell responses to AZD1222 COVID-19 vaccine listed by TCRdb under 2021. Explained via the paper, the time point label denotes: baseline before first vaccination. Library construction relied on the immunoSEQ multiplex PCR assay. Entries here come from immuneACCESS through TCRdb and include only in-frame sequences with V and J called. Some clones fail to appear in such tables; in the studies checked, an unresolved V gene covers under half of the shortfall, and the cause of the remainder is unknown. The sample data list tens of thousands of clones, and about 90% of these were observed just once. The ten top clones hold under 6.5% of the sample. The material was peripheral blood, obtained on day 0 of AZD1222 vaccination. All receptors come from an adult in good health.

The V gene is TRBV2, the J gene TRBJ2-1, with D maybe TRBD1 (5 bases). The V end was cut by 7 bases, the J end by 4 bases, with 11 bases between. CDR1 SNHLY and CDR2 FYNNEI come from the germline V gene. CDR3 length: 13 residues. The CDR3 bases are TGTGCCAGCACCCCAGGGCTGTACAATGAGCAGTTCTTC. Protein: CASTPGLYNEQFF. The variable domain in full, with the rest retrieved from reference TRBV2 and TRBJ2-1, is EPEVTQTPSHQVTQMGQEVILRCVPISNHLYFYWYRQILGQKVEFLVSFYNNEISEKSEIFDDQFSVERPDGSNFTLKIRSTKLEDSAMYFCASTPGLYNEQFFGPGTRLTVL.

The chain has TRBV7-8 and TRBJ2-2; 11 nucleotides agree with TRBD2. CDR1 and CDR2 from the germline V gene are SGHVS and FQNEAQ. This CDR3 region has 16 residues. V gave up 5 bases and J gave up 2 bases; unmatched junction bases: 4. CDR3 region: CASSELAGVNTGELFF. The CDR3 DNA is TGTGCCAGCAGCGAACTAGCGGGGGTCAACACCGGGGAGCTGTTTTTT.

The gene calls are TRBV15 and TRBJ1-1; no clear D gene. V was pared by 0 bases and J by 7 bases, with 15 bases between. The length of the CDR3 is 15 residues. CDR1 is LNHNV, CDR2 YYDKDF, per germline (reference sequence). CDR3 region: CATSRDGGFDNEAFF. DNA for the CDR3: TGTGCCACCAGCAGAGATGGAGGTTTTGATAATGAAGCTTTCTTT.

The CDR3 here is CASSEGRATEAFF. The CDR3 region has the DNA TGTGCCAGCAGTGAAGGGAGGGCCACTGAAGCTTTCTTT. This sequence joins TRBV6-1 and TRBJ1-1; D not certain. The V end was cut by 1 base, the J end by 4 bases, with 7 bases between. The germline CDR1 and CDR2 sequences are MNHNS and SASEGT. The CDR3 is made up of 13 amino acids.

The CDR3 bases are TGTGCCAGCAGCGGATCCTATATCGACGGCTACACCTTC. It encodes CASSGSYIDGYTF. The chain couples TRBV14 to TRBJ1-2; D is uncertain. The ends were cut back, 5 bases at V and 8 bases at J, with 15 bases in the middle. This CDR3 spans 13 amino acids. Germline V gives CDR1 SGHDN, CDR2 FVKESK.

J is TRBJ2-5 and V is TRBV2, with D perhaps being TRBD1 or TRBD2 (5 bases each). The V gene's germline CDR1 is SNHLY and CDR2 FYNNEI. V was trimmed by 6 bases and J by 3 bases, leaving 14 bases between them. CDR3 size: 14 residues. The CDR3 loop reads CASRERDHKETQYF. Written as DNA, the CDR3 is TGTGCCAGCAGGGAACGGGACCACAAAGAGACCCAGTACTTC.

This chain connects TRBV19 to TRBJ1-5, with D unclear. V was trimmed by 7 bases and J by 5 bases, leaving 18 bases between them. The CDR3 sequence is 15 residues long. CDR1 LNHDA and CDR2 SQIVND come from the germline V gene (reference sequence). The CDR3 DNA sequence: TGTGCCAGTACTACACTCCGGGGAGGACATCAGCCCCAGCATTTT. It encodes CASTTLRGGHQPQHF.

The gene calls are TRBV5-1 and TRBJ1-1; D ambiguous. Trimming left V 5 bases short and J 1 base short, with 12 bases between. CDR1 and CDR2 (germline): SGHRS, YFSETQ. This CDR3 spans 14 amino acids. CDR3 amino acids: CASSTETANTEAFF. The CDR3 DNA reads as TGCGCCAGCAGTACCGAGACCGCGAACACTGAAGCTTTCTTT.

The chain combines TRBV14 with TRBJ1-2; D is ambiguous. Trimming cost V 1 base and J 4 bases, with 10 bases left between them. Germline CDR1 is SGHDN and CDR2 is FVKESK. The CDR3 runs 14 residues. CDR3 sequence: CASSQGIPPYGYTF. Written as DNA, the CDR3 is TGTGCCAGCAGCCAAGGTATACCCCCCTATGGCTACACCTTC.

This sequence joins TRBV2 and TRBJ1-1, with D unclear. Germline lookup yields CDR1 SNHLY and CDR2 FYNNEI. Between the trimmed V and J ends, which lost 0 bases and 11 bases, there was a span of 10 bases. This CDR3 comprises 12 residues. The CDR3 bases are TGTGCCAGCAGTGAAGCGCTTCGGCTGGCTTTCTTT. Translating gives CASSEALRLAFF.

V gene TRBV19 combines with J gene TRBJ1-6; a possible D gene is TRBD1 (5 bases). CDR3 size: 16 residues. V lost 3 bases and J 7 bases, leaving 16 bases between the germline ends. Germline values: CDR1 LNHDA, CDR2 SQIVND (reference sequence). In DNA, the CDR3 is TGTGCCAGTAGTATCAACCACGGGACGGCAAATTCACCCCTCCACTTT. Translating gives CASSINHGTANSPLHF. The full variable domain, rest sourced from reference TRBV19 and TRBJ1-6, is DGGITQSPKYLFRKEGQNVTLSCEQNLNHDAMYWYRQDPGQGLRLIYYSQIVNDFQKGDIAEGYSVSREKKESFPLTVTSAQKNPTAFYLCASSINHGTANSPLHFGNGTRLTVT.

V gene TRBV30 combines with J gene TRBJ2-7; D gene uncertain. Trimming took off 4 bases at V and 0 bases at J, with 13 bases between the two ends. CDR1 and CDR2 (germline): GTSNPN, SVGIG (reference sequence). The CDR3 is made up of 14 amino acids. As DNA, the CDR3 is TGTGCCTGGAAACTTCAGACGGTCTCCTACGAGCAGTACTTC. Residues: CAWKLQTVSYEQYF.

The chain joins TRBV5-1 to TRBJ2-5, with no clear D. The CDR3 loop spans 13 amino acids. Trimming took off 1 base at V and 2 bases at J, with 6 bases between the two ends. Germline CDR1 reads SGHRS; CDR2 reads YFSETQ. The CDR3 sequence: CASSLMGQETQYF. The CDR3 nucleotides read TGCGCCAGCAGCTTGATGGGACAAGAGACCCAGTACTTC.

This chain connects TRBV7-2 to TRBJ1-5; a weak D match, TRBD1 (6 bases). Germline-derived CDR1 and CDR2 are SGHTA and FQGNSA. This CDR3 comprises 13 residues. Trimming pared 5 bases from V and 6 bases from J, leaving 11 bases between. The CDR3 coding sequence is TGTGCCAGCAGCCTACAGGGTAGTCAGCCCCAGCATTTT. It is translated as CASSLQGSQPQHF. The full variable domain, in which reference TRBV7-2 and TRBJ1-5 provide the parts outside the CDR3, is GAGVSQSPSNKVTEKGKDVELRCDPISGHTALYWYRQSLGQGLEFLIYFQGNSAPDKSGLPSDRFSAERTGGSVSTLTIQRTQQEDSAVYLCASSLQGSQPQHFGDGTRLSIL.

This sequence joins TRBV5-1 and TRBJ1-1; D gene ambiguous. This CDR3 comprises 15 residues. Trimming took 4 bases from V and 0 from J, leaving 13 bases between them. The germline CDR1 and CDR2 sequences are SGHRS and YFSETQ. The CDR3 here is CASSLPQPMNTEAFF. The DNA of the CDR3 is TGCGCCAGCAGCCTTCCGCAGCCTATGAACACTGAAGCTTTCTTT.

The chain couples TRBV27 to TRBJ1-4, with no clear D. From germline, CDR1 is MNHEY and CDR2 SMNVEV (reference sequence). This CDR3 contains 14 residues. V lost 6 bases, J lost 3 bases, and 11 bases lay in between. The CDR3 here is CASRGFGANEKLFF. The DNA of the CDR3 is TGTGCCAGCAGGGGATTTGGTGCTAATGAAAAACTGTTTTTT.

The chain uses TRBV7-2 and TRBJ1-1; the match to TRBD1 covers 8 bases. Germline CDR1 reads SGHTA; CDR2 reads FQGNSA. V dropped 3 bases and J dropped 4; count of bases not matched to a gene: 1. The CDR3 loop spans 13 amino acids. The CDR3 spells CASSLTGATEAFF. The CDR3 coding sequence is TGTGCCAGCAGCTTGACAGGGGCCACTGAAGCTTTCTTT.

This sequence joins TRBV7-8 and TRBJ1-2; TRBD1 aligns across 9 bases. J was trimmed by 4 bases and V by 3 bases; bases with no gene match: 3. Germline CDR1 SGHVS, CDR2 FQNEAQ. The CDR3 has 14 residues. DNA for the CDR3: TGTGCCAGCAGCTTCGGGACAGGGCCCTATGGCTACACCTTC. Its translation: CASSFGTGPYGYTF.

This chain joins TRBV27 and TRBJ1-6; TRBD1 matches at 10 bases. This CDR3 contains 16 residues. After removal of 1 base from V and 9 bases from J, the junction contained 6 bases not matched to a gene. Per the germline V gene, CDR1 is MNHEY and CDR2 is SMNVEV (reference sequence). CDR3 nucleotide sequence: TGTGCCAGCAGTTTATGGACAGGGGGTATATTTTCACCCCTCCACTTT. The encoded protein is CASSLWTGGIFSPLHF.

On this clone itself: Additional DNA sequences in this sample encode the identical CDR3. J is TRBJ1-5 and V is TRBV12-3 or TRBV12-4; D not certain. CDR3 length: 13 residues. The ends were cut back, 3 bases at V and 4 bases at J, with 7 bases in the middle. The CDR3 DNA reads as TGTGCCAGCAGTTTTGCGGAGAATCAGCCCCAGCATTTT. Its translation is CASSFAENQPQHF.

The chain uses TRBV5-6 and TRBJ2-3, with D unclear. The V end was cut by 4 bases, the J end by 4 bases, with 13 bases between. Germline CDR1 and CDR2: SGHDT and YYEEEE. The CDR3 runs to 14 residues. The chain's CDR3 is CASSLGVVPDTQYF. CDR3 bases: TGTGCCAGCAGCCTGGGCGTAGTTCCAGATACGCAGTATTTT.

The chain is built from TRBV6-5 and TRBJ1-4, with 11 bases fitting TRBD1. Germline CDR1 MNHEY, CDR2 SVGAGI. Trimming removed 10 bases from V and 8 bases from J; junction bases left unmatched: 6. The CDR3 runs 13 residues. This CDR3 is CATSGDRGEKLFF. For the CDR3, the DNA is TGTGCCACCTCCGGGGACAGGGGGGAAAAACTGTTTTTT.

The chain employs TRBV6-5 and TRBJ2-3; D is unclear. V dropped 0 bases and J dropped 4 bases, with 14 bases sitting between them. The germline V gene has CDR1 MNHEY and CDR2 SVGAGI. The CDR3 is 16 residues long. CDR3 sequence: CASSYSGSLGADTQYF. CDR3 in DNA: TGTGCCAGCAGTTACTCCGGATCCTTGGGTGCAGATACGCAGTATTTT.

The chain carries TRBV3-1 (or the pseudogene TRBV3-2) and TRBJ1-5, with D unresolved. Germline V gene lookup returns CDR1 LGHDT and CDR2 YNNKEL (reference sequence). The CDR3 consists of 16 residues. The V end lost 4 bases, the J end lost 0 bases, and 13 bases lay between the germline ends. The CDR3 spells CASSLGLQYSNQPQHF. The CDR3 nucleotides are TGTGCCAGCAGCCTTGGACTCCAATATAGCAATCAGCCCCAGCATTTT.

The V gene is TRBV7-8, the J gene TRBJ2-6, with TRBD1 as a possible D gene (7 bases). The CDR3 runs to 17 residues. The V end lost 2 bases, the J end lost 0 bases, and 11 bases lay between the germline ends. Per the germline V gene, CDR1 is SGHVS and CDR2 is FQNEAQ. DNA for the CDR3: TGTGCCAGCAGCTTAAACAGGGGAGGCTCTGGGGCCAACGTCCTGACTTTC. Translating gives CASSLNRGGSGANVLTF.

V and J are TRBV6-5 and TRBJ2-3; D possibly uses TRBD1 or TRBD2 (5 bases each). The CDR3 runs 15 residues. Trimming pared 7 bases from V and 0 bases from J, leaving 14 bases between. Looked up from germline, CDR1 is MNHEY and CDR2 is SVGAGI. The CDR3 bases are TGTGCCAGCAACGACCGGGGCTCTAGCACAGATACGCAGTATTTT. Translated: CASNDRGSSTDTQYF.

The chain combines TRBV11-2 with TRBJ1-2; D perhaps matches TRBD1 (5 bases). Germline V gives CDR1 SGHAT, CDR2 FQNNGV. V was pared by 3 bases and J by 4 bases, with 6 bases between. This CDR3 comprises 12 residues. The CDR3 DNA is TGTGCCAGCAGCTTCGACAGCTATGGCTACACCTTC. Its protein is CASSFDSYGYTF.

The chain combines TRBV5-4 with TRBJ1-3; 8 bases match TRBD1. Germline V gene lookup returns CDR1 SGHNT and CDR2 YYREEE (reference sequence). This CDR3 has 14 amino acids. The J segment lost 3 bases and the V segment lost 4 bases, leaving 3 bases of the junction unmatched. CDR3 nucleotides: TGTGCCAGCAGCCAGGGGGCGTATGGAAACACCATATATTTT. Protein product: CASSQGAYGNTIYF.

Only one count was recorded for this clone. The CDR3, as DNA: TGTGCCAGCAGGGACAGGGTGCCGTACTTC. This encodes CASRDRVPYF. V gene TRBV6-5 combines with J gene TRBJ2-7; 8 bases match TRBD1. The V gene's germline CDR1 is MNHEY and CDR2 SVGAGI. CDR3 size: 10 residues. V lost 6 bases and J lost 12; bases outside the gene matches: 4.

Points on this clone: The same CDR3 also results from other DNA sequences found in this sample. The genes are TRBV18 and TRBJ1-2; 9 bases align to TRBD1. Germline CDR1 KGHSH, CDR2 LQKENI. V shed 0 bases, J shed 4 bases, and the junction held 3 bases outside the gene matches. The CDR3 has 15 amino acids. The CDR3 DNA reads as TGTGCCAGCTCACCACCGGGACAGGGCGTCTATGGCTACACCTTC. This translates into CASSPPGQGVYGYTF. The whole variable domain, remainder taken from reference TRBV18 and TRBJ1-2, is NAGVMQNPRHLVRRRGQEARLRCSPMKGHSHVYWYRQLPEEGLKFMVYLQKENIIDESGMPKERFSAEFPKEGPSILRIQQVVRGDSAAYFCASSPPGQGVYGYTFGSGTRLTVV.

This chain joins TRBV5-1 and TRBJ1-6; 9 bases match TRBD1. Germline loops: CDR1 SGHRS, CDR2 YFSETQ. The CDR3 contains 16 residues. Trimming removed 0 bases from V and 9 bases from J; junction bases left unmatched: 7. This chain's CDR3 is CASSLGATGGSSPLHF. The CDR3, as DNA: TGCGCCAGCAGCTTGGGGGCAACAGGGGGCTCTTCACCCCTCCACTTT.